This entry is about one TCR beta chain. These data belong to a study of T cell responses to AZD1222 COVID-19 vaccine. TCRdb's copy holds only in-frame clones and misses some; the assay was immunoSEQ multiplex PCR. The sample comprises 150,000 to 200,000 clones, 90% to 95% of which are singletons, and roughly a tenth rests with the top ten. In germline, CDR1 is KGHSH, CDR2 LQKENI. This CDR3 spans 15 amino acids. Deletions cut 0 bases from V and 4 bases from J, with 12 bases between. The chain carries TRBV18 and TRBJ2-5; D is undetermined. The sample in question was peripheral blood, obtained on day 0 of AZD1222 vaccination. The receptor was derived from an adult in good health. The DNA of the CDR3 is TGTGCCAGCTCACCACCGGTGGGAAACGGAGAGACCCAGTACTTC. Translation: CASSPPVGNGETQYF.